A single sample gave rise to the 25 T cell receptor beta chains below, sequenced in a study of T-cell memory formation after mild COVID-19. TCRdb reanalysed the 5' RACE reads using MiXCR and keeps one entry per CDR3 protein. This sample has a few hundred thousand distinct CDR3 sequences, with around an eighth found just once. Source material: PBMCs or a T cell subset sorted from them (not recorded which). The receptors here all came from a man younger than 35 who had mild COVID-19 (a few samples of this study predate the infection). Cell type and time point are not known.

V usage is TRBV19 and J usage is TRBJ2-5; TRBD1 matches at 10 bases. The CDR3 covers 17 residues. The J segment lost 1 base and the V segment lost 5 bases, leaving 10 bases of the junction unmatched. The germline V gene encodes CDR1 LNHDA and CDR2 SQIVND (reference sequence). CDR3 loop: CASSEGQGVRGQETQYF. DNA of the CDR3: TGTGCCAGTAGTGAAGGACAGGGGGTAAGGGGCCAAGAGACCCAGTACTTC.

This clonotype was seen a few times. The rearrangement uses TRBV6-2 or TRBV6-3 and TRBJ1-1; D gene uncertain. Germline loops: CDR1 MNHEY, CDR2 SVGEGT. CDR3 size: 14 residues. Trimming took 5 bases from V and 3 from J, leaving 13 bases between them. CDR3 sequence reads: CASSPRGQYTEAFF. CDR3 sequence (DNA): TGTGCCAGCAGTCCCCGCGGGCAATACACTGAAGCTTTCTTT.

V usage is TRBV27 and J usage is TRBJ1-5, with D unresolved. Trimming pared 0 bases from V and 8 bases from J, leaving 11 bases between. From germline, CDR1 is MNHEY and CDR2 SMNVEV (reference sequence). The CDR3 is 14 amino acids. CDR3 protein: CASSLSGLGEPQHF. The CDR3 nucleotides are TGTGCCAGCAGTTTATCAGGGCTCGGCGAGCCCCAGCATTTT.

Only a few counts were recorded for this clonotype. V is TRBV7-3 and J is TRBJ2-1; D is uncertain. V was clipped by 5 bases and J by 7 bases, with 6 bases between them. This CDR3 comprises 11 residues. Germline lookup yields CDR1 SGHTA and CDR2 FQGTGA. CDR3 coding DNA: TGTGCCAGCAGCGGGGATAATGAGCAGTTCTTC. It specifies CASSGDNEQFF. Full variable domain (remainder filled in from reference TRBV7-3 and TRBJ2-1): GAGVSQTPSNKVTEKGKYVELRCDPISGHTALYWYRQSLGQGPEFLIYFQGTGAADDSGLPNDRFFAVRPEGSVSTLKIQRTERGDSAVYLCASSGDNEQFFGPGTRLTVL.

This chain links TRBV6-2 or TRBV6-3 with TRBJ1-6; 9 bases fit TRBD1. Germline loops: CDR1 MNHEY, CDR2 SVGEGT. There are 15 residues in the CDR3. The junction had 9 bases not matched to a gene; V was cut back by 6 bases and J by 9 bases. For the CDR3, the DNA is TGTGCCAGCAGGCCCGGACAGGGGCTTCGTTCACCCCTCCACTTT. Residues: CASRPGQGLRSPLHF.

There are a few counts of this clonotype. The chain has TRBV10-1 and TRBJ2-3, with no clear D. V lost 2 bases and J 3 bases, leaving 9 bases between the germline ends. The germline gives CDR1 WNHNN, CDR2 SYGVQD (reference sequence). The CDR3 is made up of 14 amino acids. DNA of the CDR3: TGCGCCAGCAGTGAGGGTGAAGTGACAGATACGCAGTATTTT. Translating gives CASSEGEVTDTQYF.

This chain links TRBV6-5 with TRBJ2-5, with 8 bases that match TRBD1. The CDR3 length is 14 residues. The germline V gene has CDR1 MNHEY and CDR2 SVGAGI. J lost 3 bases, V lost 6 bases, and 6 bases had no gene match. For the CDR3, the DNA is TGTGCCAGCAGGATCAGGACAGGGAAAGAGACCCAGTACTTC. Translation gives CASRIRTGKETQYF.

The chain uses TRBV7-3 and TRBJ2-7, with 9 bases that match TRBD1. Per the germline V gene, CDR1 is SGHTA and CDR2 is FQGTGA. The CDR3 spans 13 residues. Trimming at V came to 5 bases and at J to 5 bases, leaving 4 bases not matched to a gene. The CDR3, as DNA: TGTGCCAGCAGCCTAGGGACAGGGCACGAGCAGTACTTC. Translated, it gives CASSLGTGHEQYF.

The V call is TRBV5-1, the J call TRBJ2-1; TRBD2 agrees at 8 bases. From germline, CDR1 is SGHRS and CDR2 YFSETQ. The CDR3 loop spans 15 amino acids. Unmatched junction bases numbered 6, after V lost 2 bases and J lost 5 bases. The CDR3 reads CASSFIAGINNEQFF. The CDR3 DNA reads as TGCGCCAGCAGCTTTATAGCGGGGATCAACAATGAGCAGTTCTTC.

The V call is TRBV4-3, the J call TRBJ2-7, with D unresolved. Trimming took 4 bases from V and 2 from J, leaving 15 bases between them. Germline assignment: CDR1 LGHNA and CDR2 YSLEER. The CDR3 has 15 residues. CDR3 residues: CASSRRTAAAYEQYF. CDR3 bases: TGCGCCAGCAGCCGCCGGACGGCCGCCGCCTACGAGCAGTACTTC.

The table lists this clonotype with many counts. The rearrangement uses TRBV6-5 and TRBJ2-7; perhaps D is TRBD1 or TRBD2 (5 bases each). V lost 0 bases, J lost 4 bases, and 7 bases lay in between. The V gene's germline CDR1 is MNHEY and CDR2 SVGAGI. This CDR3 spans 13 amino acids. DNA for the CDR3: TGTGCCAGCAGTTACTCGAGGGGATACGAGCAGTACGTC. Translated, it gives CASSYSRGYEQYV.

V and J are TRBV4-2 and TRBJ2-7; 7 bases are shared with TRBD2. Germline CDR1 is LGHNA and CDR2 is YNFKEQ. The V segment lost 4 bases and the J segment 4 bases; nucleotides outside the gene matches: 7. The CDR3 length is 14 residues. CDR3 coding DNA: TGTGCCAGCAGCCCGGACCCGCGGGGGTACGAGCAGTACTTC. Protein sequence: CASSPDPRGYEQYF.

This clonotype was detected ten times or more. The chain combines TRBV20-1 with TRBJ2-4, with TRBD2 matching over 10 bases. The CDR3 totals 17 residues. Trimming removed 0 bases from V and 6 bases from J; junction bases left unmatched: 11. Germline V gives CDR1 DFQATT, CDR2 SNEGSKA (reference sequence). Written as DNA, the CDR3 is TGCAGTGCTAGAGATATCAGCGGGGGGGCCCGTCGAAACATTCAGTACTTC. Its translation: CSARDISGGARRNIQYF.

This clonotype was counted only a few times. The V and J genes are TRBV2 and TRBJ2-3; D is unresolved. CDR1 and CDR2 (germline): SNHLY, FYNNEI. With 3 bases removed from V and 0 bases from J, the gap between germline ends came to 7 bases. The CDR3 sequence is 14 residues long. Here the CDR3 DNA reads TGTGCCAGCAGTGACAGAACTAGCACAGATACGCAGTATTTT. It is translated as CASSDRTSTDTQYF. The whole variable domain, remainder taken from reference TRBV2 and TRBJ2-3, is EPEVTQTPSHQVTQMGQEVILRCVPISNHLYFYWYRQILGQKVEFLVSFYNNEISEKSEIFDDQFSVERPDGSNFTLKIRSTKLEDSAMYFCASSDRTSTDTQYFGPGTRLTVL.

The chain recombines TRBV20-1 with TRBJ2-5; possible D gene TRBD1, 5 bases. This CDR3 comprises 11 residues. Per the germline V gene, CDR1 is DFQATT and CDR2 is SNEGSKA (reference sequence). V shed 3 bases and J shed 7 bases, with 9 bases lying between them. The CDR3 region has the DNA TGCAGTGCTAGGCCAAGGGGGACCCAGTACTTC. Its protein is CSARPRGTQYF.

The rearrangement uses TRBV11-2 and TRBJ2-7, with D perhaps TRBD2 (6 bases). V lost 4 bases and J 0 bases, leaving 10 bases between the germline ends. The CDR3 runs to 14 residues. Per the germline V gene, CDR1 is SGHAT and CDR2 is FQNNGV. Here the CDR3 DNA reads TGTGCCAGCAGCTCGGGACTGCGCTCCTACGAGCAGTACTTC. It is translated as CASSSGLRSYEQYF.

The genes are TRBV12-3 or TRBV12-4 and TRBJ2-7; 8 bases match TRBD2. CDR3 length: 14 residues. V shed 3 bases, J shed 0 bases, and the junction held 1 base outside the gene matches. The CDR3 region has the DNA TGTGCCAGCAGTTTGAGCGGGAGCTCCTACGAGCAGTACTTC. It translates to CASSLSGSSYEQYF.

This clonotype occurred a few times. The chain employs TRBV29-1 and TRBJ2-7; 9 bases agree with TRBD2. The junction had 6 bases not matched to a gene; V was cut back by 2 bases and J by 4 bases. This CDR3 is 14 amino acids long. The germline V gene has CDR1 SQVTM and CDR2 ANQGSEA. For the CDR3, the DNA is TGCAGCGTTGAAATAGCGGGGGCGAATTACGAGCAGTACTTC. Amino acids: CSVEIAGANYEQYF.

Ten or more counts support this clonotype. The chain joins TRBV7-3 to TRBJ1-6; possible D gene TRBD1, 5 bases. V dropped 6 bases and J dropped 7 bases, with 13 bases sitting between them. Per the germline V gene, CDR1 is SGHTA and CDR2 is FQGTGA. This CDR3 contains 14 residues. The CDR3 DNA sequence: TGTGCCAGCAGTCATGGGACGTGGAATTCACCCCTCCACTTT. Its translation: CASSHGTWNSPLHF. Together with reference TRBV7-3 and TRBJ1-6, the CDR3 gives the full variable domain: GAGVSQTPSNKVTEKGKYVELRCDPISGHTALYWYRQSLGQGPEFLIYFQGTGAADDSGLPNDRFFAVRPEGSVSTLKIQRTERGDSAVYLCASSHGTWNSPLHFGNGTRLTVT.

The V and J genes are TRBV3-1 and TRBJ2-6; D assignment may be TRBD1 or TRBD2 (5 bases each). The V and J ends lost 1 base and 6 bases respectively, with 10 bases between them. The CDR3 consists of 15 residues. Germline CDR1 and CDR2: LGHDT and YNNKEL (reference sequence). CDR3 residues: CASSQAGRLANVLTF. The CDR3 nucleotides read TGTGCCAGCAGCCAAGCGGGACGCTTGGCCAACGTCCTGACTTTC.

The J gene is TRBJ2-1, the V gene TRBV7-9, with 8 positions matching TRBD2. The J segment lost 8 bases and the V segment lost 1 base, leaving 7 bases of the junction unmatched. The CDR3 is 15 residues long. Germline V gene lookup returns CDR1 SEHNR and CDR2 FQNEAQ (reference sequence). The CDR3 sequence is CASSLVGTSFDEQFF. DNA of the CDR3: TGTGCCAGCAGCTTAGTAGGGACTAGTTTTGATGAGCAGTTCTTC.

The sample holds many counts of this clonotype. The chain joins TRBV27 to TRBJ1-1; possible D gene TRBD1, 6 bases. Trimming shortened V by 5 bases and J by 0 bases, and 19 bases separated the two germline ends. The germline V gene has CDR1 MNHEY and CDR2 SMNVEV (reference sequence). CDR3 length: 17 residues. The CDR3 protein is CASSRVGGRGVNTEAFF. CDR3 coding DNA: TGTGCCAGCAGTCGTGTGGGGGGCCGGGGGGTGAACACTGAAGCTTTCTTT.

This sequence joins TRBV29-1 and TRBJ2-5; D possibly corresponds to TRBD2 (6 bases). The CDR3 length is 14 residues. CDR1 SQVTM and CDR2 ANQGSEA come from the germline V gene. The V end lost 6 bases, the J end lost 0 bases, and 14 bases lay between the germline ends. Here the CDR3 DNA reads TGCAGCGTCCAAGAAGCGGGTTACCAAGAGACCCAGTACTTC. It is translated as CSVQEAGYQETQYF.

This clonotype has just a few counts. The rearrangement joins TRBV28 to TRBJ2-5; D is unresolved. Trimming removed 3 bases from V and 7 bases from J, with 15 bases in between. This CDR3 has 14 amino acids. Germline assignment: CDR1 MDHEN and CDR2 SYDVKM. The DNA for the CDR3 is TGTGCCAGCAGTTTCAGTTCCGGTCTAGGGACCCAGTACTTC. This codes for CASSFSSGLGTQYF.

The rearrangement joins TRBV10-3 to TRBJ2-7, with no clear D. V gave up 6 bases and J gave up 0 bases, with 15 bases separating them. The CDR3 length is 15 residues. Germline CDR1 is ENHRY and CDR2 is SYGVKD. CDR3 sequence: CAIRDGSQSSYEQYF. The CDR3 region has the DNA TGTGCCATCAGGGATGGATCGCAGAGCTCCTACGAGCAGTACTTC.